What follows are 10 T cell receptor beta chains derived from one specimen sequenced in a study of shared clonotypes between healthy human individuals. The protocol was immunoSEQ multiplex PCR, while the TCRdb copy is restricted to in-frame clones and leaves out a portion. The sample has roughly 490,000 clones; 76% are singletons. Sequencing was carried out using PBMCs. These receptors were collected from a woman aged 40-49 years in good health. Some clones in this sample may be carry-over from other donors' samples.

This clone has just a few counts. This sequence joins TRBV19 and TRBJ1-5; a possible D gene is TRBD1 (6 bases). Trimming stripped 6 bases from V and 6 bases from J, with 24 bases between. Germline lookup yields CDR1 LNHDA and CDR2 SQIVND (reference sequence). The length of the CDR3 is 17 residues. CDR3 region: CASSFSQQGKAGQPQHF. In nucleotides, the CDR3 is TGTGCCAGTAGCTTCAGCCAACAGGGTAAGGCCGGTCAGCCCCAGCATTTT.

The genes are TRBV5-1 and TRBJ1-1; 9 bases agree with TRBD1. Germline CDR1 reads SGHRS; CDR2 reads YFSETQ. Trimming at V came to 2 bases and at J to 5 bases, leaving 7 bases not matched to a gene. This CDR3 is built from 15 residues. CDR3 sequence (DNA): TGCGCCAGCAGCTTAATTAGGACAGGGGAAACTGAAGCTTTCTTT. Its translation: CASSLIRTGETEAFF. The full variable domain, rest sourced from reference TRBV5-1 and TRBJ1-1, is KAGVTQTPRYLIKTRGQQVTLSCSPISGHRSVSWYQQTPGQGLQFLFEYFSETQRNKGNFPGRFSGRQFSNSRSEMNVSTLELGDSALYLCASSLIRTGETEAFFGQGTRLTVV.

This clone showed up many times. This chain links TRBV30 with TRBJ2-7, with TRBD2 matching over 13 bases. Trimming removed 2 bases from V and 2 bases from J; junction bases left unmatched: 3. Per the germline V gene, CDR1 is GTSNPN and CDR2 is SVGIG (reference sequence). CDR3 length equals 15 residues. CDR3 sequence reads: CAWSQGLAGTYEQYF. Written as DNA, the CDR3 is TGTGCCTGGAGTCAGGGACTAGCGGGAACCTACGAGCAGTACTTC.

The chain links TRBV28 to TRBJ2-7, with 12 bases aligning to TRBD1. V shed 4 bases and J 5 bases; nucleotides not matched to a gene: 9. The CDR3 runs to 16 residues. CDR1 and CDR2 from the germline V gene are MDHEN and SYDVKM. The CDR3 DNA reads as TGTGCCAGCAGTTCACCGGGACAGGGGGCTCACAACGAGCAGTACTTC. Translating it yields CASSSPGQGAHNEQYF.

This clone was detected many times. Other DNA sequences in the sample encode the same CDR3. The genes are TRBV5-1 and TRBJ2-3; a possible D gene is TRBD2 (7 bases). This CDR3 has 14 residues. V gave up 4 bases and J gave up 6 bases, with 15 bases separating them. CDR1 and CDR2 (germline): SGHRS, YFSETQ. The CDR3 loop reads CASSGGAFRDTQYF. DNA of the CDR3: TGCGCCAGCAGCGGGGGGGCGTTCCGGGATACGCAGTATTTT. The full variable domain, rest sourced from reference TRBV5-1 and TRBJ2-3, is KAGVTQTPRYLIKTRGQQVTLSCSPISGHRSVSWYQQTPGQGLQFLFEYFSETQRNKGNFPGRFSGRQFSNSRSEMNVSTLELGDSALYLCASSGGAFRDTQYFGPGTRLTVL.

CDR3 region: CASSLGAGVTDTQYF. The CDR3 DNA follows: TGTGCCAGCAGCTTAGGGGCGGGAGTTACAGATACGCAGTATTTT. The rearrangement links TRBV7-8 to TRBJ2-3, with 7 bases lining up with TRBD2. Germline loops: CDR1 SGHVS, CDR2 FQNEAQ. This CDR3 is built from 15 residues. J gave up 3 bases and V 1 base, and 4 bases lay outside the gene matches.

The chain recombines TRBV30 with TRBJ2-3, with D possibly called TRBD1 or TRBD2 (6 bases each). The CDR3 spans 16 residues. V dropped 0 bases and J dropped 1 base, with 14 bases sitting between them. Germline V gene lookup returns CDR1 GTSNPN and CDR2 SVGIG (reference sequence). The chain's CDR3 is CAWSVLWGAGTDTQYF. The CDR3 DNA sequence: TGTGCCTGGAGTGTACTATGGGGGGCTGGCACAGATACGCAGTATTTT.

The chain joins TRBV19 to TRBJ1-2; D call uncertain. The CDR3 is 15 amino acids. Germline assignment: CDR1 LNHDA and CDR2 SQIVND (reference sequence). Trimming pared 4 bases from V and 2 bases from J, leaving 14 bases between. Here the CDR3 reads CASSSHGGRNYGYTF. CDR3 DNA: TGTGCCAGTAGTAGTCATGGAGGTAGGAACTATGGCTACACCTTC.

Regarding this clone: Distinct nucleotide sequences in the sample also encode this CDR3. V usage is TRBV7-2 and J usage is TRBJ1-3, with D hard to call. Trimming shortened V by 1 base and J by 0 bases, and 4 bases separated the two germline ends. The germline gives CDR1 SGHTA, CDR2 FQGNSA. This CDR3 region has 14 residues. CDR3 in DNA: TGTGCCAGCAGCTTAGGGAGCTCTGGAAACACCATATATTTT. It is translated as CASSLGSSGNTIYF.

This clone turned up a few times. The V gene is TRBV27, the J gene TRBJ1-1; D is unresolved. The V end lost 3 bases, the J end lost 0 bases, and 20 bases lay between the germline ends. Germline V gene sequence: CDR1 MNHEY, CDR2 SMNVEV (reference sequence). CDR3 length: 18 amino acids. The CDR3 spells CASSFRSWARALNTEAFF. DNA of the CDR3: TGTGCCAGCAGTTTTAGGTCCTGGGCCCGCGCCTTGAACACTGAAGCTTTCTTT.